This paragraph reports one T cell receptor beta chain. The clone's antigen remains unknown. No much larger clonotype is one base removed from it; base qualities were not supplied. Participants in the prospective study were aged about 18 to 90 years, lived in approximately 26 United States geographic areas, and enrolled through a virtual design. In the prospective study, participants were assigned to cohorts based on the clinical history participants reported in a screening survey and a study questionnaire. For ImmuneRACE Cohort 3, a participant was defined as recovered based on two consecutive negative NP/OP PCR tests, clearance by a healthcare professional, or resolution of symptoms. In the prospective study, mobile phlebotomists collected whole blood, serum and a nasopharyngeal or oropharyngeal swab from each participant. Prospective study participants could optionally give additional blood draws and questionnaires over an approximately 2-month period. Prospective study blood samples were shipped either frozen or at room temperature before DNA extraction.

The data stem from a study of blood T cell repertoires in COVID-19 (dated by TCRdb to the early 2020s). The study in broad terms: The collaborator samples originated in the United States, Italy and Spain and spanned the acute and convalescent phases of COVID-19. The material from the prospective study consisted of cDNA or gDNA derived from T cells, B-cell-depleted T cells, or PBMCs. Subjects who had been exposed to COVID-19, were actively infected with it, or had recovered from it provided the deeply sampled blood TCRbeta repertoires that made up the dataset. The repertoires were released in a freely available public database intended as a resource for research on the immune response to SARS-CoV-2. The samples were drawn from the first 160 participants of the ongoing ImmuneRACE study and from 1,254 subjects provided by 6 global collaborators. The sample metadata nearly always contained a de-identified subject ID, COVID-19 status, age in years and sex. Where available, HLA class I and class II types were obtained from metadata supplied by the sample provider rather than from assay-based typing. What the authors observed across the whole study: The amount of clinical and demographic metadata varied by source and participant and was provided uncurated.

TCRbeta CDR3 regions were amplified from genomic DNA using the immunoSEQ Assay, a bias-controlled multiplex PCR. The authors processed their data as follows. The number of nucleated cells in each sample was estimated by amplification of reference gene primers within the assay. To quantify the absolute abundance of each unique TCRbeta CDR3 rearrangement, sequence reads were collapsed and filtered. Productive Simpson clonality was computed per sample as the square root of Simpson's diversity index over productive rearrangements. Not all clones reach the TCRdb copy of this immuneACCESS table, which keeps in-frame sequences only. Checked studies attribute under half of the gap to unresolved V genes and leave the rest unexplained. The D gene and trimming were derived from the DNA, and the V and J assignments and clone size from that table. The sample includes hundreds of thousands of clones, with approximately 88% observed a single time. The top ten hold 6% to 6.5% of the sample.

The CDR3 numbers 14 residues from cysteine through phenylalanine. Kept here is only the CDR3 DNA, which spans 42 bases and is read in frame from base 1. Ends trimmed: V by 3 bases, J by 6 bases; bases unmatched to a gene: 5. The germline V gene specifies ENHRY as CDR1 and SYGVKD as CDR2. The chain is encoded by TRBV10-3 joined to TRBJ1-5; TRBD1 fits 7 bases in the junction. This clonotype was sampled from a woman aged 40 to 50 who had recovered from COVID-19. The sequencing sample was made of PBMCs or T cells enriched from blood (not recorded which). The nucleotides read TGTGCCATCAGTGACAGGGGGGAGAGTCAGCCCCAGCATTTT. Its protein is CAISDRGESQPQHF.